This entry features one TCR beta chain sequence. No antigen is known for it. Donors uniformly comprised healthy Caucasians. The source of the sample is a study of identical twins. From the 5' RACE reads, TCRdb called clonotypes with MiXCR, one entry per CDR3 protein. In the table there are 700,000 or so distinct CDR3 sequences, around 21% of which are singletons. Regarding the study as a whole: Cord blood beta clonotypes present at high abundance carried fewer insertions; no such pattern appeared in memory repertoires.

These data are also associated with another study on T cells expressing NK-cell markers. That study adds: Source material for TCR beta repertoires consisted of sorted CD3+CD56+NKG2C+, CD3+CD56+NKG2C- and CD3+CD56-NKG2C+ T cells. The CD3+CD56-NKG2C+ fraction of several donors was likewise dominated by these clonotypes.

Sequencing input: PBMCs. The sequence was collected from a woman between 18 and 29 years old in good health.

CDR3 sequence reads: CASSLRMANTGELFF. CDR3 coding DNA: TGTGCCAGCAGCCTCCGGATGGCTAACACCGGGGAGCTGTTTTTT. The V call is TRBV7-8, the J call TRBJ2-2; D is unclear. The V gene's germline CDR1 is SGHVS and CDR2 FQNEAQ. The V gene lost 5 bases and the J gene lost 2 bases, with 12 bases spanning the gap. There are 15 residues in the CDR3. The full variable domain, with the rest looked up from reference TRBV7-8 and TRBJ2-2, is GAGVSQSPRYKVAKRGQDVALRCDPISGHVSLFWYQQALGQGPEFLTYFQNEAQLDKSGLPSDRFFAERPEGSVSTLKIQRTQQEDSAVYLCASSLRMANTGELFFGEGSRLTVL.